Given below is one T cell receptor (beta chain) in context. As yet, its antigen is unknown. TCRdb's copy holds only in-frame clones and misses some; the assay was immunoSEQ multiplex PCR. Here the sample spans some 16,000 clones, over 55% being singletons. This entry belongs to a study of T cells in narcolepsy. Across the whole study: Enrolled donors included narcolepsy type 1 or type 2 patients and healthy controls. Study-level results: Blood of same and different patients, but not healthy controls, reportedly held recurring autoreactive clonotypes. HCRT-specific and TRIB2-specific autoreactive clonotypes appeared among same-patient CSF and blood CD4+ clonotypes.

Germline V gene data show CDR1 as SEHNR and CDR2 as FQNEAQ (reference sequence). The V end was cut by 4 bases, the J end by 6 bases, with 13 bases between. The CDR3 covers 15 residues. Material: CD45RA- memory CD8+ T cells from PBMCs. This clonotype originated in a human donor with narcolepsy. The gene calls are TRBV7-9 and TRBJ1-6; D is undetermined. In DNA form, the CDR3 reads TGTGCCAGCAGCTCCAGCCGTAGTGGTAATTCACCCCTCCACTTT. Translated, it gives CASSSSRSGNSPLHF.